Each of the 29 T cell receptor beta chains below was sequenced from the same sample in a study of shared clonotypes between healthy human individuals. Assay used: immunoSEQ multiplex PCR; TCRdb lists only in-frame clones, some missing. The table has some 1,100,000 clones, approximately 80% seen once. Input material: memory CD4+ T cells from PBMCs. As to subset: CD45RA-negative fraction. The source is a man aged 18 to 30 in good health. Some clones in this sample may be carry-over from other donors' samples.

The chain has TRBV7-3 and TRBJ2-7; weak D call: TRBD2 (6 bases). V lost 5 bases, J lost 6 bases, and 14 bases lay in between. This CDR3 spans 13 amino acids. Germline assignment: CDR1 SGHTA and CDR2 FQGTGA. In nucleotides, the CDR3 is TGTGCCAGCAGCACGACTAGATCCGGCGAGCAGTACTTC. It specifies CASSTTRSGEQYF.

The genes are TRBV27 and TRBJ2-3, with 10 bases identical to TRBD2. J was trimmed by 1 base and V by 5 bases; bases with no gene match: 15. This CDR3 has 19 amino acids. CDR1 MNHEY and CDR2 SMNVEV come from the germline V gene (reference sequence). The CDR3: CASSRRRTSGPQGTDTQYF. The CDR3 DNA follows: TGTGCCAGCAGTCGACGTCGGACTAGCGGCCCCCAAGGCACAGATACGCAGTATTTT.

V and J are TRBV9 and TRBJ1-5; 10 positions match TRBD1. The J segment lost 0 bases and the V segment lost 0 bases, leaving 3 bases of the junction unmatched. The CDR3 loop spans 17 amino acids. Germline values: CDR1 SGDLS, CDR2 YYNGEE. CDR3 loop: CASSVGGTGVSNQPQHF. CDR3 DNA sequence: TGTGCCAGCAGCGTAGGAGGGACAGGGGTTAGCAATCAGCCCCAGCATTTT.

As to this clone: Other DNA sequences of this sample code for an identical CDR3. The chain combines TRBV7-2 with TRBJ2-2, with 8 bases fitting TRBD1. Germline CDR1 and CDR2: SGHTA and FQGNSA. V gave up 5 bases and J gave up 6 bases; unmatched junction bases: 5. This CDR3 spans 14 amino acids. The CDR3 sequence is CASSLDRGPGELFF. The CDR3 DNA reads TGTGCCAGCAGCCTCGACAGGGGTCCCGGGGAGCTGTTTTTT.

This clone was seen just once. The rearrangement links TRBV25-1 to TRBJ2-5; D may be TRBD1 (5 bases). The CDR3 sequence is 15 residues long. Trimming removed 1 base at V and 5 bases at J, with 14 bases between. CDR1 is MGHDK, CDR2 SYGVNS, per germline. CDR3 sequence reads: CASSEWSGQRETQYF. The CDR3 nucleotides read TGTGCCAGCAGTGAATGGTCAGGACAAAGGGAGACCCAGTACTTC. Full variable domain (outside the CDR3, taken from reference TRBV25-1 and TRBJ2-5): EADIYQTPRYLVIGTGKKITLECSQTMGHDKMYWYQQDPGMELHLIHYSYGVNSTEKGDLSSESTVSRIRTEHFPLTLESARPSHTSQYLCASSEWSGQRETQYFGPGTRLLVL.

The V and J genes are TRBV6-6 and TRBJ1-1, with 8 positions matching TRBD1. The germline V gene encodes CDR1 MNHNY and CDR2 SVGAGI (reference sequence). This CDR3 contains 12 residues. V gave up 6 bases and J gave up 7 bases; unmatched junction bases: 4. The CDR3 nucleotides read TGTGCCAGCAGCCTGGACAGGGTTGAAGCTTTCTTT. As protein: CASSLDRVEAFF.

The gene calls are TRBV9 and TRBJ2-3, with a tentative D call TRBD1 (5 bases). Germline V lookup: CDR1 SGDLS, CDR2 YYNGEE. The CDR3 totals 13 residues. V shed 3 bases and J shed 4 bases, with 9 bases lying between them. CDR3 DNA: TGTGCCAGCAGCGGAGACAGTGCAGATACGCAGTATTTT. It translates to CASSGDSADTQYF.

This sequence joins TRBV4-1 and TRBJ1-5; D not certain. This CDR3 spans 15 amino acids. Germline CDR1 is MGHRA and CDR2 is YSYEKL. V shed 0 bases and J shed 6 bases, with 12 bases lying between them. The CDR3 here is CASSQDNTHGQPQHF. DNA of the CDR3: TGCGCCAGCAGCCAAGATAACACACACGGTCAGCCCCAGCATTTT.

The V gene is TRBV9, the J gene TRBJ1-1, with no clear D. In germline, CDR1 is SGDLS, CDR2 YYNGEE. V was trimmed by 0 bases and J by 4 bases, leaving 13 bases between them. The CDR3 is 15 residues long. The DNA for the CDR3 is TGTGCCAGCAGCGTAGGGGAGCTCCGGGGCACTGAAGCTTTCTTT. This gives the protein CASSVGELRGTEAFF.

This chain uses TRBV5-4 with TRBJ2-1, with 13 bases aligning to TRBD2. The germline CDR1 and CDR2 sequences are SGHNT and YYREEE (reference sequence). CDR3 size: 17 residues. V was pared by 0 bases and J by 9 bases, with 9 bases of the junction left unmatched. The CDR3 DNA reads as TGTGCCAGCAGCTTGGGACTAGCGGGAGGTTCTGTGGGTGAGCAGTTCTTC. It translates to CASSLGLAGGSVGEQFF.

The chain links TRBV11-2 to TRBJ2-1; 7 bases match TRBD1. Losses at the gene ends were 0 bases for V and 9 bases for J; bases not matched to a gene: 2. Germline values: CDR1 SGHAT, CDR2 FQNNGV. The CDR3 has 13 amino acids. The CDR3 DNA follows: TGTGCCAGCAGCTTAGAGACAGGGACTGAGCAGTTCTTC. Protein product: CASSLETGTEQFF.

This CDR3 reads CATSRGFLGQDLKTQYF. In DNA form, the CDR3 reads TGTGCCACCAGCAGAGGCTTCTTGGGACAGGACTTGAAGACCCAGTACTTC. The chain joins TRBV15 to TRBJ2-5; TRBD1 matches at 8 bases. The CDR3 has 17 amino acids. Trimming cost V 1 base and J 6 bases; bases outside gene matches: 13. Germline CDR1 and CDR2: LNHNV and YYDKDF (reference sequence).

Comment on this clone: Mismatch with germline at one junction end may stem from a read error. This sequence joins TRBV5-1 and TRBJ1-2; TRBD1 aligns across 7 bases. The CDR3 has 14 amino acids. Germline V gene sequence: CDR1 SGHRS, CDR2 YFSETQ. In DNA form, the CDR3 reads TGCGCCAGCAGGGGCGGGACAGTTAACTATGACTACACCTTC. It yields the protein CASRGGTVNYDYTF.

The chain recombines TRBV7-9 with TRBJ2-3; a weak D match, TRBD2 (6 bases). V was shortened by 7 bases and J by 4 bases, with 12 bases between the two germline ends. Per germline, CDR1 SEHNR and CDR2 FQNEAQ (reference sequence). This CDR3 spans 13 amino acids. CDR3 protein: CASIETSADTQYF. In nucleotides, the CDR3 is TGTGCCAGCATAGAGACTAGTGCAGATACGCAGTATTTT.

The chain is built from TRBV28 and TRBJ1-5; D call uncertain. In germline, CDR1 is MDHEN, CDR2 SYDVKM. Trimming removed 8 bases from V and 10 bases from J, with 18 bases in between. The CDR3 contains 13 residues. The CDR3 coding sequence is TGTGCCAGCTCCTCGGTTATGTCTGGTCCCCAGCATTTT. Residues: CASSSVMSGPQHF. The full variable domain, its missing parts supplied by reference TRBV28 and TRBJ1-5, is DVKVTQSSRYLVKRTGEKVFLECVQDMDHENMFWYRQDPGLGLRLIYFSYDVKMKEKGDIPEGYSVSREKKERFSLILESASTNQTSMYLCASSSVMSGPQHFGDGTRLSIL.

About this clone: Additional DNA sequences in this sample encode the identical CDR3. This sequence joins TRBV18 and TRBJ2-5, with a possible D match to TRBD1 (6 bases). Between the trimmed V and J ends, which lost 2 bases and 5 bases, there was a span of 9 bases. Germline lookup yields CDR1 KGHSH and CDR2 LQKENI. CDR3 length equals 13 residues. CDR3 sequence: CASSPGTRETQYF. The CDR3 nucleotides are TGTGCCAGCTCACCAGGGACACGGGAGACCCAGTACTTC. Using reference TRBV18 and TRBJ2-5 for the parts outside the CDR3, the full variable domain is NAGVMQNPRHLVRRRGQEARLRCSPMKGHSHVYWYRQLPEEGLKFMVYLQKENIIDESGMPKERFSAEFPKEGPSILRIQQVVRGDSAAYFCASSPGTRETQYFGPGTRLLVL.

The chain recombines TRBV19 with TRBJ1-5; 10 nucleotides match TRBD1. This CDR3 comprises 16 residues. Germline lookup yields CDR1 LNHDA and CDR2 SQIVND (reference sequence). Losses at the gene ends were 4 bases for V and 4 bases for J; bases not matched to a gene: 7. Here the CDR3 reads CASSTPGQGINQPQHF. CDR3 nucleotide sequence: TGTGCCAGTAGTACCCCGGGACAGGGGATTAATCAGCCCCAGCATTTT.

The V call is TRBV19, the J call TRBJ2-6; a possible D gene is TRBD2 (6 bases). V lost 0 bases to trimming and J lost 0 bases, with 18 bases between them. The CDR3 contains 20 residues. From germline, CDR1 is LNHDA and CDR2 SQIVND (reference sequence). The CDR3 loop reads CASSIDRGRDSLSGANVLTF. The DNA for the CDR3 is TGTGCCAGTAGTATAGATCGTGGCAGGGACTCCCTCTCTGGGGCCAACGTCCTGACTTTC.

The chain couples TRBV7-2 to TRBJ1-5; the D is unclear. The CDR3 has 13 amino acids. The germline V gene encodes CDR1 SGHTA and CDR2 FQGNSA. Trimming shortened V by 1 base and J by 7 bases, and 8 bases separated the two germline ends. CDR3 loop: CASSLGGAQPQHF. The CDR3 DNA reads TGTGCCAGCAGCTTAGGGGGAGCCCAGCCCCAGCATTTT.

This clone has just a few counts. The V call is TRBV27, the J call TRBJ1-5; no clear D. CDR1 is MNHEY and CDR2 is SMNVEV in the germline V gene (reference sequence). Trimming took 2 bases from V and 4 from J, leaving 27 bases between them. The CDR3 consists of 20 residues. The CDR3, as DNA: TGTGCCAGCAGTTTAGTTCATCCGGGGAACCCTTCGTCGTCTAATCAGCCCCAGCATTTT. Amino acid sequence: CASSLVHPGNPSSSNQPQHF.

For the CDR3, the DNA is TGTGCCAGCAGTGTTAGACTAGCGGACTCCGAGCAGTACTTC. Amino acids: CASSVRLADSEQYF. This sequence joins TRBV2 and TRBJ2-7; 9 bases are shared with TRBD2. Losses at the gene ends were 4 bases for V and 6 bases for J; bases not matched to a gene: 7. Germline values: CDR1 SNHLY, CDR2 FYNNEI. The CDR3 extends over 14 amino acids.

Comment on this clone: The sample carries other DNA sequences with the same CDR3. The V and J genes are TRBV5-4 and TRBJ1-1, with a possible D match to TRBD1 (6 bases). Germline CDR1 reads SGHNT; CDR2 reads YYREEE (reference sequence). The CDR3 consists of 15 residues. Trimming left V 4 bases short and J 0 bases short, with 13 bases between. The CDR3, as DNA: TGTGCCAGCAGCACCGGACAGTTGCTGAACACTGAAGCTTTCTTT. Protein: CASSTGQLLNTEAFF. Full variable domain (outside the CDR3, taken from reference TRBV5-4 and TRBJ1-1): ETGVTQSPTHLIKTRGQQVTLRCSSQSGHNTVSWYQQALGQGPQFIFQYYREEENGRGNFPPRFSGLQFPNYSSELNVNALELDDSALYLCASSTGQLLNTEAFFGQGTRLTVV.

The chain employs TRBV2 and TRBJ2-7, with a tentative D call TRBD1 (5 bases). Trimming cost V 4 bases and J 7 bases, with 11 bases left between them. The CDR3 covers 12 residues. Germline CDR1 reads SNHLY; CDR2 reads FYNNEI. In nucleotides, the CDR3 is TGTGCCAGCAGTGCAGGGTTTGGTGAGCAGTACTTC. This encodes CASSAGFGEQYF.

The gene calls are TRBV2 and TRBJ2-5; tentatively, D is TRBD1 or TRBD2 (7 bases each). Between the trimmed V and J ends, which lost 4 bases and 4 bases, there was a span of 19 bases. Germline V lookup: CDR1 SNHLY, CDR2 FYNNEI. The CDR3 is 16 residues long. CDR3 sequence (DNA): TGTGCCAGCAGTGCCCAGGGGGGAGGGCGTATAGAGACCCAGTACTTC. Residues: CASSAQGGGRIETQYF.

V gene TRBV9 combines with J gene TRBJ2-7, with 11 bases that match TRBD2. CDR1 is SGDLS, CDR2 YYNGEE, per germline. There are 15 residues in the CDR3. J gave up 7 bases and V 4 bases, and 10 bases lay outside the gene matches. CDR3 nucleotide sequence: TGTGCCAGCAGCACCACTAGCGGGGGCCCCTCGGAGCAGTACTTC. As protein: CASSTTSGGPSEQYF.

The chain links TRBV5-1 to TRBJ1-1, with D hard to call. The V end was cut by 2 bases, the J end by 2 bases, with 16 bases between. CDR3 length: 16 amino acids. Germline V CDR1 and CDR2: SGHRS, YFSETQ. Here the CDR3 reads CASSFIWQQTNTEAFF. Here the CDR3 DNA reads TGCGCCAGCAGCTTTATTTGGCAACAGACCAACACTGAAGCTTTCTTT.

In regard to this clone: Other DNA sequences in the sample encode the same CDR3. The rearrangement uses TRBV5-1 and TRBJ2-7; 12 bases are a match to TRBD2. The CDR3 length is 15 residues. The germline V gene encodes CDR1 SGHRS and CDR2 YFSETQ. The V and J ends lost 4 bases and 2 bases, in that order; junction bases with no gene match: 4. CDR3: CASSPGLAGPYEQYF. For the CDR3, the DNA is TGCGCCAGCAGCCCTGGACTAGCGGGACCCTACGAGCAGTACTTC. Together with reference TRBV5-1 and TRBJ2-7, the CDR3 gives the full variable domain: KAGVTQTPRYLIKTRGQQVTLSCSPISGHRSVSWYQQTPGQGLQFLFEYFSETQRNKGNFPGRFSGRQFSNSRSEMNVSTLELGDSALYLCASSPGLAGPYEQYFGPGTRLTVT.

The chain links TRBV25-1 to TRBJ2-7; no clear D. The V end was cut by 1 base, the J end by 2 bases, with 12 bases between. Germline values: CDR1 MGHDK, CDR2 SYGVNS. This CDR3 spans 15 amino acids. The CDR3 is CASSESVRPPYEQYF. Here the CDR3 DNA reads TGTGCCAGCAGTGAATCGGTGAGGCCCCCCTACGAGCAGTACTTC.

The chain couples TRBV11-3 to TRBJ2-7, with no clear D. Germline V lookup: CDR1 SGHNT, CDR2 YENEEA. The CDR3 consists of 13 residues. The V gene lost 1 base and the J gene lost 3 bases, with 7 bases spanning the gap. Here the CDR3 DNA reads TGTGCCAGCAGCTTAGGCGTCCACTACGAGCAGTACTTC. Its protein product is CASSLGVHYEQYF.